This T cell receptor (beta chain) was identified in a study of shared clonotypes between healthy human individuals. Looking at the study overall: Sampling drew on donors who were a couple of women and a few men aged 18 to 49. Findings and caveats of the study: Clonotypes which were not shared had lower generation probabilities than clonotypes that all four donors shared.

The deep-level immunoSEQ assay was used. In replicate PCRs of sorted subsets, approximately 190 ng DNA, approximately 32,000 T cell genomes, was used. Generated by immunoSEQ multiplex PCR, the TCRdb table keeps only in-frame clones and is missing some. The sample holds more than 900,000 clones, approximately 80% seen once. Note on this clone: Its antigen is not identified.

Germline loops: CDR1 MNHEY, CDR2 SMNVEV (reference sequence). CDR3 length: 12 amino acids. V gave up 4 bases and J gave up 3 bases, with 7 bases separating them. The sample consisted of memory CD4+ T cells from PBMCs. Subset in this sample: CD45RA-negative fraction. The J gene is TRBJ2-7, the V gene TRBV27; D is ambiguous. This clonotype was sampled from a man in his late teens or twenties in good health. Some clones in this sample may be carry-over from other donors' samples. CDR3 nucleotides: TGTGCCAGCAGTTCGTCCTTCTACGAGCAGTACTTC. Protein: CASSSSFYEQYF.